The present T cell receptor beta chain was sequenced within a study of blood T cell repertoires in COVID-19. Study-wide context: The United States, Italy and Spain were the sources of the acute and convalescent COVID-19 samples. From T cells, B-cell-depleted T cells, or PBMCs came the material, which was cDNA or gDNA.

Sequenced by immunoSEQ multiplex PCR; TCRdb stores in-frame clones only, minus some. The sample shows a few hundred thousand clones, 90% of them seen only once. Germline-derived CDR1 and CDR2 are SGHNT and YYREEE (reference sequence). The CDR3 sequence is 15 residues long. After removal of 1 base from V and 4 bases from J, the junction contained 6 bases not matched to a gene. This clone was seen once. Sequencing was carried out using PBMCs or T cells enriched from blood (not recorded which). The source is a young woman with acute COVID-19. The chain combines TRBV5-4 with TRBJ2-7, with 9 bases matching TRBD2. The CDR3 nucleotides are TGTGCCAGCAGCTTGTGGGCTAGCGGGGCTTACGAGCAGTACTTC. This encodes CASSLWASGAYEQYF.